This T cell receptor (beta chain) derives from a study of T-cell reconstitution after alpha-beta-depleted transplantation in children. Study findings and constraints: Surviving recipient cells, namely T cells and thymic progenitors, were the source of high day-60 TCRbeta diversity in some patients. Several hundred graft clones that had expanded were reportedly the source of alpha-beta T cells about two months after transplant. It was newly produced T cells that mostly accounted for T-cell counts and diversity one year after transplant.

V dropped 4 bases and J dropped 7 bases, with 13 bases sitting between them. The CDR3 has 13 residues. Germline CDR1 ENHRY, CDR2 SYGVKD. The TCRbeta library incorporated unique molecular identifiers. Using its own MiXCR run on the PCR reads, TCRdb lists one record per CDR3 protein. This table holds approximately 650,000 distinct CDR3 sequences, around 12% found once. This clonotype was counted many times. Antigen unknown. The chain combines TRBV10-3 with TRBJ1-2; possibly TRBD1 for D (5 bases). This clonotype originated in a girl under 10 years old with congenital amegakaryocytic thrombocytopenia, due to receive a stem cell transplant. This specimen consisted of PBMCs, obtained before TCRalphabeta/CD19-depleted stem cell transplant. The CDR3 DNA sequence: TGTGCCATCAGTGTTGCCGGGGACTTTGGCTACACCTTC. This codes for CAISVAGDFGYTF.